Detailed here is one TCR beta chain. Its antigen is currently unknown. These data originate in a study of response to subunit inactivated influenza vaccine. General study results and limits: It was suggested by the authors that few new T cells are recruited by each seasonal influenza vaccination.

Using its own MiXCR run on the RT-PCR reads, TCRdb lists one record per CDR3 protein. The data hold a few hundred thousand distinct CDR3 sequences, with approximately 23% observed a single time. The source material was PBMCs from blood, sampled 21 months after vaccination. The TCR comes from a man in his fifties or sixties who received an inactivated influenza vaccine.

For the CDR3, the DNA is TGTGCCAGCAGCCTGGGACAGGGTTATAGCAATCAGCCCCAGCATTTT. Amino acid sequence: CASSLGQGYSNQPQHF. This chain links TRBV28 with TRBJ1-5; 9 nucleotides line up with TRBD1. The CDR3 length is 16 residues. With V trimmed by 6 bases and J by 0 bases, 6 bases remained unmatched. Per the germline V gene, CDR1 is MDHEN and CDR2 is SYDVKM.